A selection of T cell receptor beta chains follows, all from one sample in a study of cytomegalovirus exposure and HLA in healthy donors. The data were produced by immunoSEQ multiplex PCR, yet TCRdb's version contains in-frame clones alone and is incomplete. Of over 150,000 clones listed, 80% to 90% are singletons. The sequenced material came from PBMCs. These receptors all come from a woman aged 30 to 39 in good health and CMV-seropositive. CDR3s include the opening cysteine and the closing phenylalanine or tryptophan. The D gene is left open where the match is weak. Where a row states a size, it is once, few, many or the class of an expanded clone; other rows omit it.

v_call	j_call	clone_size	d_call	cdr3_nt	cdr3_aa
TRBV6-6	TRBJ1-5	-	-	TGTGCCAGCAGTTACGGGCCTCAGCCCCAGCATTTT	CASSYGPQPQHF
TRBV28	TRBJ2-5	-	-	TGTGCCAGCAGTTTAGGGCAGGGCTCGTACCAAGAGACCCAGTACTTC	CASSLGQGSYQETQYF
TRBV10-2	TRBJ2-7	-	-	TGCGCCAGCAGTGACCCTCCGGGGGACGAGCAGTACTTC	CASSDPPGDEQYF
TRBV7-9	TRBJ2-1	once	TRBD2	TGTGCCAGCAGCTCAACTAGCGCCCCATACAATGAGCAGTTCTTC	CASSSTSAPYNEQFF
TRBV15	TRBJ2-6	-	-	TGTGCCACCAGCAGAGATTGGGCAGGCCGAGTCTCTGGGGCCAACGTCCTGACTTTC	CATSRDWAGRVSGANVLTF
TRBV9	TRBJ2-2	once	-	TGTGCCAGCAGCAAAAACAGCGGGCGCGGCACCGGGGAGCTGTTTTTT	CASSKNSGRGTGELFF
TRBV5-1	TRBJ2-5	-	-	TGCGCCAGCAGCTTGGGGGGGCTCTCTAGAGGTCGCGAGACCCAGTACTTC	CASSLGGLSRGRETQYF
TRBV5-1	TRBJ2-7	-	-	TGCGCCAGCAGCTTGGGGGGTGTTGGGAGCTCCTACGAGCAGTACTTC	CASSLGGVGSSYEQYF
TRBV5-4	TRBJ2-1	once	-	TGTGCCAGCAGCTTGGGCAGTACCTACAATGAGCAGTTCTTC	CASSLGSTYNEQFF
TRBV20-1	TRBJ1-2	-	-	TGCAGTGGGTCAAGAGGGGGCTACACCTTC	CSGSRGGYTF
TRBV6-1	TRBJ2-7	-	-	TGTGCCAGTGGGGATAGCGGCCTCTCCTACGAGCAGTACTTC	CASGDSGLSYEQYF
TRBV9	TRBJ2-1	once	TRBD2	TGTGCCAGCAGCGGGGAACTAGCGGGAACTGAGCAGTTCTTC	CASSGELAGTEQFF
TRBV4-2	TRBJ2-3	-	-	TGTGCCAGCAGCCAAGGGGGTGGGGAGACGCAGTATTTT	CASSQGGGETQYF
TRBV11-2	TRBJ2-5	-	-	TGTGCCAGCAGCTTAGCGACTAGACAAGAGACCCAGTACTTC	CASSLATRQETQYF
TRBV15	TRBJ2-6	once	-	TGTGCCACCAGCAGAAAAGGACAGAGCTCTGGGGCCAACGTCCTGACTTTC	CATSRKGQSSGANVLTF
TRBV6-6	TRBJ2-3	once	-	TGTGCCAGCAGTCAGGACAGTTACGGGCGGTATACGCAGTATTTT	CASSQDSYGRYTQYF
TRBV6-1	TRBJ2-1	-	-	TGTGCCAGCAGACCTAGCAATGAGCAGTTCTTC	CASRPSNEQFF
TRBV10-1	TRBJ2-7	-	-	TGCGCCAGCAGTGAGTCGGCCTACACGGGGCAGTACTTC	CASSESAYTGQYF
TRBV18	TRBJ1-5	few	-	TGTGCCAGCTCACCAAGTGGCCAGCCCCAGCATTTT	CASSPSGQPQHF
TRBV4-2	TRBJ2-7	-	TRBD2	TGTGCCAGCAGCCAACAGACTAGCGGGAGCTACGAGCAGTACTTC	CASSQQTSGSYEQYF
TRBV27	TRBJ2-1	-	TRBD2	TGTGCCAGCAGTTTATCGCGGACTAGTGAGGAGCAGTTCTTC	CASSLSRTSEEQFF
TRBV18	TRBJ2-1	-	TRBD2	TGTGCCAGCTCACCACCCGGGAGGTACAATGAGCAGTTCTTC	CASSPPGRYNEQFF
TRBV11-2	TRBJ2-5	-	-	TGTGCCAGCAGGCTTAGGAGGGGAGAGACCCAGTACTTC	CASRLRRGETQYF
TRBV5-6	TRBJ2-3	-	-	TGTGCCAGCATGAAAAAACTAGACTACACAGATACGCAGTATTTT	CASMKKLDYTDTQYF
TRBV6-5	TRBJ1-2	once	-	TGTGCCAGCAGTCAATACCGAGGCTATGGCTACACCTTC	CASSQYRGYGYTF
TRBV11-3	TRBJ2-2	-	-	TGTGCCAGCAGCTTCAACTTCCCAATCACCGGGGAGCTGTTTTTT	CASSFNFPITGELFF
TRBV5-1	TRBJ2-6	-	-	TGCGCCAGCAGCTTGGCTTTAGCTGGGGCCAACGTCCTGACTTTC	CASSLALAGANVLTF
TRBV5-6	TRBJ1-2	-	TRBD1	TGTGCCAGCAGCCCGACAGGGCAGGACTATGGCTACACCTTC	CASSPTGQDYGYTF
TRBV5-1	TRBJ1-1	-	TRBD1	TGCGCCAGCAGCAGCGGGGACAGGGTAGGGACCACTGAAGCTTTCTTT	CASSSGDRVGTTEAFF
TRBV5-1	TRBJ1-1	-	-	TGCGCCAGCAGCTTAGGCGGGGGCACTGAAGCTTTCTTT	CASSLGGGTEAFF
TRBV7-2	TRBJ2-2	once	-	TGTGCCAGCAGCTTAAAAAATCCGGGAAACACCGGGGAGCTGTTTTTT	CASSLKNPGNTGELFF
TRBV7-2	TRBJ2-7	-	-	TGTGCCAGCAGCTTAGGCCGACAGCACGAGCAGTACTTC	CASSLGRQHEQYF
TRBV30	TRBJ1-1	-	TRBD1	TGTGCCTGCCAACGGGACAGCGGAAAAGCTTTCTTT	CACQRDSGKAFF
TRBV7-8	TRBJ1-1	-	TRBD1	TGTGCCAGCAGCAAGGGACAGGGGGGTTTCACTGAAGCTTTCTTT	CASSKGQGGFTEAFF
TRBV27	TRBJ2-2	-	TRBD2	TGTGCCAGCAGCCCAGGACTAGCCGGGGGCGGGGAGCTGTTTTTT	CASSPGLAGGGELFF
TRBV14	TRBJ2-7	-	-	TGTGCCAGCAGCCAAGGGTCGGGAGCGAACGAGCAGTACTTC	CASSQGSGANEQYF
TRBV7-9	TRBJ1-2	few	-	TGTGCCAGCAGCCGATCGGAGGACTCCTATGGCTACACCTTC	CASSRSEDSYGYTF
TRBV7-8	TRBJ2-1	-	TRBD2	TGTGCCAGCAGCTTAGTAGTAGCGGGAGGGCCACATGAGCAGTTCTTC	CASSLVVAGGPHEQFF
TRBV9	TRBJ2-1	-	-	TGTGCCAGCAGGTCAGGACTGTCTGATGAGCAGTTCTTC	CASRSGLSDEQFF
TRBV4-2	TRBJ1-2	-	TRBD1	TGTGCCAGCAGCCAAGAAGCTGCGGCCGGGACAGGGGACTATGGCTACACCTTC	CASSQEAAAGTGDYGYTF
TRBV6-5	TRBJ2-1	-	TRBD1	TGTGCCAGCAGCCCCGACAGGGGCTCCTACAATGAGCAGTTCTTC	CASSPDRGSYNEQFF
TRBV9	TRBJ2-3	-	TRBD2	TGTGCCAGCAGCGAGCGGGATTGGACGGATACGCAGTATTTT	CASSERDWTDTQYF
TRBV6-5	TRBJ2-7	-	-	TGTGCCAGCACCGGGGGATACGGGGTCTACGAGCAGTACTTC	CASTGGYGVYEQYF
TRBV7-8	TRBJ2-7	few	TRBD1	TGTGCCAGCAGCCCTCGGGACAGAGTCTCCTACGAGCAGTACTTC	CASSPRDRVSYEQYF
TRBV5-1	TRBJ1-2	-	-	TGCGCCAGCAGCTTGGGCCCAGGGGTTCCGGTGGGCTACACCTTC	CASSLGPGVPVGYTF
TRBV6-1	TRBJ2-3	-	TRBD2	TGTGCCAGCAGTGAAGCGGGACTAGCGGGTACAACGCAGTATTTT	CASSEAGLAGTTQYF
TRBV7-2	TRBJ1-1	-	-	TGTGCCAGCAGCTTAGTCCCCGGGGGCACTGAAGCTTTCTTT	CASSLVPGGTEAFF
TRBV19	TRBJ2-7	-	-	TGTGCCAGTAGTATAGGTGGTTGGGCAGAGCAGTACTTC	CASSIGGWAEQYF